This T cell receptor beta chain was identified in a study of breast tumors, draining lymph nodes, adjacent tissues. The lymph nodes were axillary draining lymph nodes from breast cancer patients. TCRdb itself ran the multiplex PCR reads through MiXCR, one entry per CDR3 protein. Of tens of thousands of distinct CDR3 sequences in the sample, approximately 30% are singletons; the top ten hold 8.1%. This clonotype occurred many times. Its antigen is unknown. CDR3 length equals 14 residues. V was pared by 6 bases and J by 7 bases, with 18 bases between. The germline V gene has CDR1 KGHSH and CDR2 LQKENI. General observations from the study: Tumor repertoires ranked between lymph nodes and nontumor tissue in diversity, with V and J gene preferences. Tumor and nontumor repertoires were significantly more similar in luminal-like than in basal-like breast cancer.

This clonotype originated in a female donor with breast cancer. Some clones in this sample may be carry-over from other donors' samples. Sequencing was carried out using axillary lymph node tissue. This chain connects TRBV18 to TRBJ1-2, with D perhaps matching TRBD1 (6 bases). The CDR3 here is CASSRDTGPGGYTF. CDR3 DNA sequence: TGTGCCAGCTCCCGGGACACGGGGCCGGGTGGCTACACCTTC.